The 22 T cell receptor beta chains in this list originate from one sample, sequenced in a study of blood T cells in healthy people across ages. The authors ran a second PCR of roughly 6 to 11 cycles using a sample-barcoded 5' primer and a J-beta primer mix. In TCRdb, the 5' RACE reads were re-called with MiXCR into one record per CDR3 protein. The sample holds fewer than 900,000 distinct CDR3 sequences, around 36% seen once. What was sequenced was blood. The receptor set was obtained from a man younger than 35 in good health.

The chain employs TRBV2 and TRBJ2-4, with D possibly being TRBD2 (6 bases). With 7 bases removed from V and 0 bases from J, the gap between germline ends came to 16 bases. Germline V gene sequence: CDR1 SNHLY, CDR2 FYNNEI. The CDR3 covers 16 residues. CDR3 nucleotides: TGTGCCAGCAAGGTGGGGATGGGACTAGCCAAAAACATTCAGTACTTC. Amino acid sequence: CASKVGMGLAKNIQYF.

This sequence joins TRBV7-2 and TRBJ2-4; D may match TRBD1 or TRBD2 (6 bases each). The J call may be incorrect, as the DNA end agrees better with TRBJ2-5. This CDR3 region has 14 residues. Germline assignment: CDR1 SGHTA and CDR2 FQGNSA. CDR3 in amino acids: CASSFRGGQETQYF. Here the CDR3 DNA reads TGTGCCAGCAGCTTCAGGGGAGGCCAAGAGACCCAGTACTTC.

As concerns this clonotype: A single base separates this from a much larger clone, so it may be a read error. The gene calls are TRBV27 and TRBJ2-7; possible D gene TRBD1, 6 bases. V gave up 4 bases and J gave up 2 bases, with 12 bases separating them. From germline, CDR1 is MNHEY and CDR2 SMNVEV (reference sequence). The CDR3 consists of 14 residues. In DNA, the CDR3 is TGTGCCAGCAGTTCTGTAGCAGGGGCCTACGAGCAGTACTTC. Its protein product is CASSSVAGAYEQYF.

As for this clonotype: This may arise from a read error, as a much more abundant clone is one base away. J is TRBJ2-1 and V is TRBV5-1; perhaps D is TRBD1 or TRBD2 (6 bases each). The assigned J gene may be wrong: the sequence end matches TRBJ2-7 better. In germline, CDR1 is SGHRS, CDR2 YFSETQ. The CDR3 is 16 amino acids. CDR3 nucleotide sequence: TGCGCCAGCGCGCTAGGGGGTAGCGGTACCTACAATGAGCAGTACTTC. Translated: CASALGGSGTYNEQYF.

The table lists this clonotype with a few counts. The CDR3 DNA reads as TGCGCCAGCAGCCCCGGACAGGGGCCTAATGAGCAGTTCTTC. It encodes CASSPGQGPNEQFF. The V and J genes are TRBV5-1 and TRBJ2-1, with TRBD1 identical over 9 bases. Trimming removed 4 bases from V and 7 bases from J; junction bases left unmatched: 6. Germline V CDR1 and CDR2: SGHRS, YFSETQ. CDR3 length equals 14 residues.

The chain links TRBV4-3 to TRBJ2-3; possible D gene TRBD1, 6 bases. V lost 0 bases, J lost 0 bases, and 16 bases lay in between. The CDR3 is made up of 18 amino acids. CDR1 LGHNA and CDR2 YSLEER come from the germline V gene. CDR3 amino acids: CASSQDKPTGTSTDTQYF. The CDR3 nucleotides are TGCGCCAGCAGCCAAGATAAGCCGACAGGAACTAGCACAGATACGCAGTATTTT.

This clonotype has just a few counts. The rearrangement uses TRBV20-1 and TRBJ2-1, with D tentatively TRBD1 or TRBD2 (5 bases each). CDR3 size: 14 residues. V was clipped by 4 bases and J by 8 bases, with 18 bases between them. The V gene's germline CDR1 is DFQATT and CDR2 SNEGSKA (reference sequence). The CDR3 DNA reads as TGCAGTGCTACCCCACGGGGACCTGCGGATGAGCAGTTCTTC. This translates into CSATPRGPADEQFF.

This clonotype was detected a few times. The chain is built from TRBV12-3 or TRBV12-4 and TRBJ1-2; weak D call: TRBD1 (6 bases). This CDR3 spans 12 amino acids. The ends were cut back, 11 bases at V and 4 bases at J, with 14 bases in the middle. CDR3 residues: CAALTGTYGYTF. The CDR3 DNA reads as TGTGCCGCACTGACAGGCACCTATGGCTACACCTTC.

In its sample, this clonotype was seen a few times. The rearrangement links TRBV12-3 or TRBV12-4 to TRBJ1-1; D uncertain. V shed 4 bases and J shed 6 bases, with 12 bases lying between them. The CDR3 loop spans 13 amino acids. In nucleotides, the CDR3 is TGTGCCAGCAGTTCGAAACCCCGGGCTGAAGCTTTCTTT. Encoded protein: CASSSKPRAEAFF.

This clonotype was recorded at least ten times. The rearrangement uses TRBV7-2 and TRBJ2-3; D is ambiguous. This CDR3 contains 14 residues. CDR1 is SGHTA, CDR2 FQGNSA, per germline. The germline V and J ends were trimmed by 1 base and 2 bases, with 7 bases remaining between them. The CDR3 nucleotides are TGTGCCAGCAGCTTAGGTGTTGTCACAGATACGCAGTATTTT. The encoded protein is CASSLGVVTDTQYF.

This clonotype was picked up one time. V usage is TRBV19 and J usage is TRBJ2-2, with TRBD1 as a possible D gene (6 bases). Germline V gives CDR1 LNHDA, CDR2 SQIVND (reference sequence). This CDR3 contains 14 residues. The V end was cut by 4 bases, the J end by 6 bases, with 12 bases between. The CDR3 nucleotides read TGTGCCAGTAGTACAGGGGCAGACTCCGGGGAGCTGTTTTTT. Protein: CASSTGADSGELFF.

As DNA, the CDR3 is TGTGCCAGCAGTGCACAGGGGGCGGGTCACTATGGCTACACCTTC. It specifies CASSAQGAGHYGYTF. The genes are TRBV12-3 or TRBV12-4 and TRBJ1-2, with 9 bases lining up with TRBD1. The CDR3 totals 15 residues. V dropped 5 bases and J dropped 3; count of bases not matched to a gene: 7.

The table lists this clonotype with many counts. The chain links TRBV7-2 to TRBJ2-3; D remains ambiguous. The CDR3 consists of 13 residues. With 2 bases removed from V and 2 bases from J, the gap between germline ends came to 5 bases. Germline V gene sequence: CDR1 SGHTA, CDR2 FQGNSA. In nucleotides, the CDR3 is TGTGCCAGCAGCTTACCTCACACAGATACGCAGTATTTT. It translates to CASSLPHTDTQYF.

The chain combines TRBV7-3 with TRBJ2-7; 7 bases are a match to TRBD2. The CDR3 is 14 residues long. The V gene's germline CDR1 is SGHTA and CDR2 FQGTGA. Germline trimming cut 3 bases from V and 3 bases from J; bases unmatched to any gene: 5. Here the CDR3 reads CASSLTSSSYEQYF. DNA of the CDR3: TGTGCCAGCAGCTTGACTAGCTCCAGCTACGAGCAGTACTTC.

This clonotype was counted many times. This chain connects TRBV12-3 or TRBV12-4 to TRBJ2-7; 10 bases agree with TRBD1. The CDR3 totals 14 residues. V dropped 4 bases and J dropped 2; count of bases not matched to a gene: 2. The CDR3 is CASSSGTGAYEQYF. For the CDR3, the DNA is TGTGCCAGCAGTTCCGGGACAGGGGCCTACGAGCAGTACTTC.

This clonotype was counted a few times. The chain links TRBV19 to TRBJ2-6; TRBD1 matches 9 bases. V trimming: 6 bases; J trimming: 4 bases; junction bases outside the gene matches: 10. The V gene's germline CDR1 is LNHDA and CDR2 SQIVND (reference sequence). The CDR3 is 17 residues long. The CDR3 sequence: CASSRDRVLGGANVLTF. CDR3 nucleotide sequence: TGTGCCAGTAGCCGGGACAGGGTTCTCGGGGGGGCCAACGTCCTGACTTTC.

The chain combines TRBV20-1 with TRBJ2-5; possibly TRBD1 for D (6 bases). The CDR3 sequence is 16 residues long. Germline loops: CDR1 DFQATT, CDR2 SNEGSKA (reference sequence). Trimming took off 5 bases at V and 2 bases at J, with 21 bases between the two ends. In DNA, the CDR3 is TGCAGTGCTGTGGGGGCCGGGACGCCGTTTCAAGAGACCCAGTACTTC. It encodes CSAVGAGTPFQETQYF.

This clonotype was picked up one time. This chain connects TRBV12-3 or TRBV12-4 to TRBJ2-5; a possible D gene is TRBD2 (6 bases). This CDR3 has 14 amino acids. The V end was cut by 1 base, the J end by 1 base, with 7 bases between. For the CDR3, the DNA is TGTGCCAGCAGTTTAGGGGACTTCCAAGAGACCCAGTACTTC. This encodes CASSLGDFQETQYF.

The V gene is TRBV20-1, the J gene TRBJ1-1, with D maybe TRBD1 (5 bases). Trimming removed 1 base from V and 2 bases from J, with 14 bases in between. Germline lookup yields CDR1 DFQATT and CDR2 SNEGSKA (reference sequence). The CDR3 loop spans 15 amino acids. CDR3 in DNA: TGCAGTGCTAGAGCCACGGGACTGCTAAACACTGAAGCTTTCTTT. Translating it yields CSARATGLLNTEAFF.

This clonotype turned up a few times. The chain recombines TRBV5-1 with TRBJ2-7, with a possible D match to TRBD1 (5 bases). Germline V gene sequence: CDR1 SGHRS, CDR2 YFSETQ. There are 15 residues in the CDR3. Trimming took off 1 base at V and 0 bases at J, with 11 bases between the two ends. The CDR3 sequence: CASSLNTGSSYEQYF. In DNA, the CDR3 is TGCGCCAGCAGCTTGAATACAGGTAGCTCCTACGAGCAGTACTTC.

V usage is TRBV9 and J usage is TRBJ1-2; D remains ambiguous. CDR1 and CDR2 (germline): SGDLS, YYNGEE. Deletions cut 0 bases from V and 5 bases from J, with 11 bases between. The CDR3 contains 14 residues. This CDR3 reads CASSVEQAGYGYTF. Written as DNA, the CDR3 is TGTGCCAGCAGCGTAGAGCAGGCAGGATATGGCTACACCTTC.

This clonotype showed up many times. The gene calls are TRBV7-2 and TRBJ2-7, with D perhaps TRBD2 (5 bases). Germline V gene lookup returns CDR1 SGHTA and CDR2 FQGNSA. V lost 5 bases and J lost 7, with 12 bases in between. CDR3 length: 12 residues. CDR3 residues: CASSPTREEQYF. The CDR3 coding sequence is TGTGCCAGCAGCCCGACGAGGGAGGAGCAGTACTTC.